The 22 T cell receptor beta chains below were found in one sample sequenced in a study of T cell responses to AZD1222 COVID-19 vaccine. This table comes from immunoSEQ multiplex PCR, and its TCRdb copy is limited to in-frame clones, with some not included. The sample includes about 75,000 clones, approximately 88% of them seen just once. Here the sequenced sample was peripheral blood, taken 28 days after the second dose of the MenACWY control vaccine. Every receptor here comes from an adult who received the MenACWY meningococcal vaccine as a control.

The rearrangement uses TRBV5-1 and TRBJ1-2; 9 nucleotides align to TRBD1. This CDR3 has 17 amino acids. Germline CDR1 reads SGHRS; CDR2 reads YFSETQ. The ends lost 4 bases at V and 0 bases at J; junction bases unmatched: 10. CDR3 amino acids: CASSHPGQGEANYGYTF. The CDR3 DNA reads as TGCGCCAGCAGCCATCCGGGACAGGGAGAAGCTAACTATGGCTACACCTTC.

The V call is TRBV5-6, the J call TRBJ1-4, with 7 bases that match TRBD1. The CDR3 runs to 16 residues. CDR1 and CDR2 from the germline V gene are SGHDT and YYEEEE. Germline trimming cut 0 bases from V and 7 bases from J; bases unmatched to any gene: 9. The CDR3 region is CASSLDRGEFTEKLFF. The CDR3 DNA reads TGTGCCAGCAGCTTGGACAGGGGCGAGTTTACTGAAAAACTGTTTTTT.

The rearrangement uses TRBV28 and TRBJ2-3; D is ambiguous. The CDR3 spans 14 residues. Germline V lookup: CDR1 MDHEN, CDR2 SYDVKM. Trimming left V 6 bases short and J 4 bases short, with 14 bases between. The chain's CDR3 is CASSRTQTPDTQYF. CDR3 nucleotides: TGTGCCAGCAGCAGGACCCAGACACCAGATACGCAGTATTTT. The full variable domain, completed using reference TRBV28 and TRBJ2-3, is DVKVTQSSRYLVKRTGEKVFLECVQDMDHENMFWYRQDPGLGLRLIYFSYDVKMKEKGDIPEGYSVSREKKERFSLILESASTNQTSMYLCASSRTQTPDTQYFGPGTRLTVL.

This clone was detected once. The chain is built from TRBV12-3 or TRBV12-4 and TRBJ1-5; no definite D call. This CDR3 has 13 residues. V dropped 1 base and J dropped 6 bases, with 7 bases sitting between them. The CDR3 spells CASSLDSIQPQHF. Written as DNA, the CDR3 is TGTGCCAGCAGTTTAGATTCGATTCAGCCCCAGCATTTT.

The genes are TRBV6-7 and TRBJ2-3; D gene uncertain. TRBV6-7 is labeled an ORF, and its function is uncertain. Trimming took off 2 bases at V and 4 bases at J, with 19 bases between the two ends. This CDR3 is 17 amino acids long. CDR3 loop: CASSYHIPTGPPDTQYF. CDR3 bases: TGTGCCAGCAGTTACCACATCCCGACTGGACCCCCAGATACGCAGTATTTT.

The chain couples TRBV7-9 to TRBJ1-5; TRBD1 matches 8 bases. This CDR3 contains 16 residues. The germline gives CDR1 SEHNR, CDR2 FQNEAQ (reference sequence). V shed 5 bases and J 7 bases; nucleotides not matched to a gene: 13. The CDR3 coding sequence is TGTGCCAGCAGCCCTTCCGGACAGGGCGGAAGGCAGCCCCAGCATTTT. This sequence encodes CASSPSGQGGRQPQHF. Full variable domain (missing parts from reference TRBV7-9 and TRBJ1-5): DTGVSQNPRHKITKRGQNVTFRCDPISEHNRLYWYRQTLGQGPEFLTYFQNEAQLEKSRLLSDRFSAERPKGSFSTLEIQRTEQGDSAMYLCASSPSGQGGRQPQHFGDGTRLSIL.

J is TRBJ2-7 and V is TRBV5-1, with TRBD1 matching 10 bases. J gave up 4 bases and V 3 bases, and 4 bases lay outside the gene matches. This CDR3 comprises 14 residues. Germline V gene data show CDR1 as SGHRS and CDR2 as YFSETQ. In DNA, the CDR3 is TGCGCCAGCAGCTGGGACAGGGGCACGTACGAGCAGTACTTC. It is translated as CASSWDRGTYEQYF.

This sequence joins TRBV9 and TRBJ2-1, with a tentative D call TRBD2 (5 bases). Trimming removed 1 base at V and 5 bases at J, with 10 bases between. CDR3 length: 14 residues. In germline, CDR1 is SGDLS, CDR2 YYNGEE. This CDR3 reads CASSVYDGDNEQFF. The CDR3 bases are TGTGCCAGCAGCGTATATGACGGGGACAATGAGCAGTTCTTC.

V and J are TRBV28 and TRBJ2-1; 9 bases match TRBD1. Germline CDR1 and CDR2: MDHEN and SYDVKM. V shed 3 bases, J shed 8 bases, and the junction held 11 bases outside the gene matches. The CDR3 loop spans 16 amino acids. The CDR3 sequence is CASSLPGTGMLDEQFF. CDR3 in DNA: TGTGCCAGCAGTTTGCCCGGGACAGGGATGCTTGATGAGCAGTTCTTC. The full variable domain, in which reference TRBV28 and TRBJ2-1 provide the parts outside the CDR3, is DVKVTQSSRYLVKRTGEKVFLECVQDMDHENMFWYRQDPGLGLRLIYFSYDVKMKEKGDIPEGYSVSREKKERFSLILESASTNQTSMYLCASSLPGTGMLDEQFFGPGTRLTVL.

This chain uses TRBV4-1 with TRBJ1-2; 8 nucleotides agree with TRBD1. J lost 8 bases, V lost 4 bases, and 12 bases had no gene match. Per germline, CDR1 MGHRA and CDR2 YSYEKL. This CDR3 comprises 15 residues. CDR3 sequence (DNA): TGCGCCAGCAGCCCCACTCTGGACAGGGTGAGCGGCTACACCTTC. Translated, it gives CASSPTLDRVSGYTF.

The chain carries TRBV5-4 and TRBJ1-2; no clear D. Per germline, CDR1 SGHNT and CDR2 YYREEE (reference sequence). V was shortened by 4 bases and J by 5 bases, with 18 bases between the two germline ends. This CDR3 is built from 15 residues. This chain's CDR3 is CASSPDSLDRYGYTF. CDR3 in DNA: TGTGCCAGCAGCCCCGACTCCCTGGACCGGTATGGCTACACCTTC.

This clone was detected once. The rearrangement links TRBV7-2 to TRBJ1-6, with 8 bases aligning to TRBD1. The CDR3 is 14 amino acids. The V segment lost 5 bases and the J segment 8 bases; nucleotides outside the gene matches: 5. Germline CDR1 and CDR2: SGHTA and FQGNSA. Written as DNA, the CDR3 is TGTGCCAGCAGCCTTACAGGGGGATATTCACCCCTCCACTTT. Translated, it gives CASSLTGGYSPLHF.

The chain combines TRBV9 with TRBJ1-1; D is undetermined. The CDR3 is made up of 14 amino acids. Germline V gene sequence: CDR1 SGDLS, CDR2 YYNGEE. V was pared by 0 bases and J by 4 bases, with 10 bases between. This chain's CDR3 is CASSVGVGSTEAFF. The CDR3 DNA reads TGTGCCAGCAGCGTAGGTGTGGGGAGCACTGAAGCTTTCTTT.

The chain has TRBV7-9 and TRBJ2-1, with 9 bases that match TRBD1. J gave up 8 bases and V 5 bases, and 7 bases lay outside the gene matches. Germline assignment: CDR1 SEHNR and CDR2 FQNEAQ (reference sequence). The CDR3 length is 14 residues. In DNA, the CDR3 is TGTGCCAGCAGCCCGACGGACAGGGGACATGAGCAGTTCTTC. It is translated as CASSPTDRGHEQFF.

The chain carries TRBV7-9 and TRBJ1-1; tentative D call: TRBD1 (6 bases). The CDR3 runs 12 residues. Per germline, CDR1 SEHNR and CDR2 FQNEAQ (reference sequence). Trimming left V 11 bases short and J 4 bases short, with 14 bases between. The CDR3 spells CAGARGLTEAFF. DNA of the CDR3: TGTGCCGGAGCCCGGGGGCTCACTGAAGCTTTCTTT.

This clone was detected only once. The chain employs TRBV7-9 and TRBJ2-1; 8 bases are shared with TRBD2. CDR1 and CDR2 from the germline V gene are SEHNR and FQNEAQ (reference sequence). Unmatched junction bases numbered 13, after V lost 1 base and J lost 8 bases. The CDR3 sequence is 17 residues long. CDR3 coding DNA: TGTGCCAGCAGCTTAGATCGGGCGGGGGGATCCACAGATGAGCAGTTCTTC. Protein product: CASSLDRAGGSTDEQFF.

This CDR3 is CASSSQGASNNEQFF. The DNA for the CDR3 is TGTGCCAGCTCCTCACAGGGGGCTTCCAACAATGAGCAGTTCTTC. The chain joins TRBV18 to TRBJ2-1; TRBD1 aligns across 9 bases. CDR1 and CDR2 (germline): KGHSH, LQKENI. V trimming: 6 bases; J trimming: 5 bases; junction bases outside the gene matches: 8. The CDR3 totals 15 residues.

This clone occurred once. In the same sample, other DNA sequences code for this CDR3. The gene calls are TRBV7-2 and TRBJ2-5, with D tentatively TRBD2 (7 bases). Per germline, CDR1 SGHTA and CDR2 FQGNSA. The CDR3 has 14 residues. The V gene lost 1 base and the J gene lost 4 bases, with 10 bases spanning the gap. This CDR3 reads CASSLGGGRETQYF. The DNA for the CDR3 is TGTGCCAGCAGCTTAGGGGGGGGCCGAGAGACCCAGTACTTC.

The chain employs TRBV3-1 (or the pseudogene TRBV3-2) and TRBJ2-1; 7 bases match TRBD2. Germline values: CDR1 LGHDT, CDR2 YNNKEL (reference sequence). This CDR3 spans 14 amino acids. The V gene end was trimmed by 2 bases and the J gene end by 6 bases; junction bases not matched to a gene: 4. The CDR3 reads CASSQIWGGNEQFF. The CDR3 region has the DNA TGTGCCAGCAGCCAAATCTGGGGGGGCAATGAGCAGTTCTTC.

The chain is built from TRBV2 and TRBJ1-1; D may be TRBD1 (5 bases). The CDR3 extends over 14 amino acids. The V gene's germline CDR1 is SNHLY and CDR2 FYNNEI. Trimming pared 6 bases from V and 1 base from J, leaving 12 bases between. The CDR3 nucleotides are TGTGCCAGCAGCCTCGACGACAGGAACACTGAAGCTTTCTTT. It encodes CASSLDDRNTEAFF.

This rearrangement joins TRBV6-5 to TRBJ2-7; the D is unclear. Per the germline V gene, CDR1 is MNHEY and CDR2 is SVGAGI. The CDR3 has 14 amino acids. V lost 4 bases, J lost 0 bases, and 10 bases lay in between. CDR3 sequence: CASSLVSGSYEQYF. For the CDR3, the DNA is TGTGCCAGCAGTTTAGTATCGGGCTCCTACGAGCAGTACTTC.

This clone occurred a few times. The rearrangement joins TRBV7-9 to TRBJ1-1, with no clear D. Germline values: CDR1 SEHNR, CDR2 FQNEAQ (reference sequence). The CDR3 runs 13 residues. Trimming stripped 4 bases from V and 2 bases from J, with 8 bases between. CDR3 DNA sequence: TGTGCCAGCAGCTCTACAGTAAACACTGAAGCTTTCTTT. Its translation is CASSSTVNTEAFF.